The 13 T cell receptor beta chains listed next were all sequenced from one sample in a study of beta chain features in type 1 diabetes. Every isolated RNA sample was fully reverse transcribed, so sequencing captured expressed TCRB transcripts. Assay: immunoSEQ multiplex PCR; the TCRdb copy retains only in-frame clones and omits some. The table has some 360,000 clones, roughly a fifth seen once; the top ten hold approximately 0.046%. Sequenced input: naive CD4+ T cells from blood. These receptors came from a woman aged 18 to 35 in good health.

A word on this clone: Other DNA variants within this sample encode the same CDR3. The chain recombines TRBV5-1 with TRBJ2-7; 14 bases fit TRBD2. The CDR3 runs 17 residues. Germline CDR1 and CDR2: SGHRS and YFSETQ. J gave up 2 bases and V 0 bases, and 4 bases lay outside the gene matches. The CDR3 sequence: CASSLGLAGGPAYEQYF. In DNA, the CDR3 is TGCGCCAGCAGCTTGGGACTAGCGGGAGGGCCGGCCTACGAGCAGTACTTC. The full variable domain, rest sourced from reference TRBV5-1 and TRBJ2-7, is KAGVTQTPRYLIKTRGQQVTLSCSPISGHRSVSWYQQTPGQGLQFLFEYFSETQRNKGNFPGRFSGRQFSNSRSEMNVSTLELGDSALYLCASSLGLAGGPAYEQYFGPGTRLTVT.

The chain uses TRBV29-1 and TRBJ2-3; D might be TRBD2 (6 bases). The CDR3 has 12 amino acids. From germline, CDR1 is SQVTM and CDR2 ANQGSEA. Trimming removed 3 bases from V and 4 bases from J, with 8 bases in between. The CDR3 sequence is CSVDGSSDTQYF. The DNA for the CDR3 is TGCAGCGTTGACGGGAGTTCAGATACGCAGTATTTT.

This clone was seen a few times. The V call is TRBV5-1, the J call TRBJ2-7; D gene uncertain. The CDR3 is made up of 14 amino acids. CDR1 and CDR2 (germline): SGHRS, YFSETQ. V gave up 1 base and J gave up 2 bases, with 10 bases separating them. The CDR3 is CASSLSQAPYEQYF. The CDR3 bases are TGCGCCAGCAGCTTGAGCCAGGCCCCCTACGAGCAGTACTTC.

V usage is TRBV9 and J usage is TRBJ2-1, with TRBD2 matching over 10 bases. Germline values: CDR1 SGDLS, CDR2 YYNGEE. With V trimmed by 6 bases and J by 2 bases, 8 bases remained unmatched. The CDR3 runs 16 residues. CDR3 amino acids: CASTPLAGGAYNEQFF. CDR3 coding DNA: TGTGCCAGCACCCCCTTAGCGGGAGGAGCCTACAATGAGCAGTTCTTC. Together with reference TRBV9 and TRBJ2-1, the CDR3 gives the full variable domain: DSGVTQTPKHLITATGQRVTLRCSPRSGDLSVYWYQQSLDQGLQFLIQYYNGEERAKGNILERFSAQQFPDLHSELNLSSLELGDSALYFCASTPLAGGAYNEQFFGPGTRLTVL.

In this sample, this clone turned up a few times. The chain couples TRBV29-1 to TRBJ2-1; TRBD2 agrees at 7 bases. Germline V lookup: CDR1 SQVTM, CDR2 ANQGSEA. V lost 3 bases and J lost 0; bases outside the gene matches: 11. The length of the CDR3 is 17 residues. The CDR3 here is CSVDIVGAGFSYNEQFF. The CDR3 region has the DNA TGCAGCGTTGACATCGTCGGAGCGGGATTCTCCTACAATGAGCAGTTCTTC.

A few counts support this clone. The V and J genes are TRBV18 and TRBJ2-3; the D gene is possibly TRBD1 (6 bases). The CDR3 contains 15 residues. CDR1 is KGHSH, CDR2 LQKENI, per germline. V was cut by 0 bases and J by 3 bases, with 10 bases left in between. CDR3 sequence: CASSPPAQGTDTQYF. In DNA form, the CDR3 reads TGTGCCAGCTCACCACCCGCACAGGGAACAGATACGCAGTATTTT. Drawing the rest from reference TRBV18 and TRBJ2-3, the complete variable domain is NAGVMQNPRHLVRRRGQEARLRCSPMKGHSHVYWYRQLPEEGLKFMVYLQKENIIDESGMPKERFSAEFPKEGPSILRIQQVVRGDSAAYFCASSPPAQGTDTQYFGPGTRLTVL.

This clone was counted a few times. The chain recombines TRBV9 with TRBJ1-2; TRBD1 matches 7 bases. CDR3 length: 15 residues. Germline CDR1 and CDR2: SGDLS and YYNGEE. The ends lost 0 bases at V and 5 bases at J; junction bases unmatched: 7. CDR3 coding DNA: TGTGCCAGCAGCGTAGATGGAGGGGGCGAATATGGCTACACCTTC. It yields the protein CASSVDGGGEYGYTF.

This clone appeared a few times. In DNA, the CDR3 is TGCAGCGTGGGGACAGGGGTTACTGAAGCTTTCTTT. This encodes CSVGTGVTEAFF. This chain joins TRBV29-1 and TRBJ1-1; 10 bases map to TRBD1. The CDR3 runs to 12 residues. Germline loops: CDR1 SQVTM, CDR2 ANQGSEA. V lost 6 bases, J lost 5 bases, and 3 bases stayed unmatched.

The chain links TRBV15 to TRBJ2-2; 13 nucleotides align to TRBD2. Looked up from germline, CDR1 is LNHNV and CDR2 is YYDKDF (reference sequence). The CDR3 contains 14 residues. The junction had 13 bases not matched to a gene; V was cut back by 9 bases and J by 15 bases. CDR3 region: CATQNGLAGVGLFF. For the CDR3, the DNA is TGTGCCACGCAAAACGGACTAGCGGGAGTGGGTTTGTTTTTT.

The V call is TRBV5-6, the J call TRBJ2-1; 11 bases fit TRBD2. J lost 4 bases, V lost 4 bases, and 4 bases had no gene match. The CDR3 extends over 15 amino acids. Germline V gives CDR1 SGHDT, CDR2 YYEEEE. Written as DNA, the CDR3 is TGTGCCAGCAGCACGGGACTAGCGGTTTACAATGAGCAGTTCTTC. As protein: CASSTGLAVYNEQFF.

The gene calls are TRBV28 and TRBJ2-1; TRBD2 aligns across 9 bases. The CDR3 loop spans 15 amino acids. V lost 3 bases, J lost 3 bases, and 3 bases stayed unmatched. Germline V gene lookup returns CDR1 MDHEN and CDR2 SYDVKM. CDR3 bases: TGTGCCAGCAGTTTTAGCGGGAGTGGCTACAATGAGCAGTTCTTC. Amino acid sequence: CASSFSGSGYNEQFF.

The V call is TRBV28, the J call TRBJ2-7; D is undetermined. V lost 5 bases to trimming and J lost 3 bases, with 5 bases between them. The CDR3 length is 11 residues. The germline V gene encodes CDR1 MDHEN and CDR2 SYDVKM. This CDR3 is CASSIRYEQYF. The CDR3 coding sequence is TGTGCCAGCAGTATCCGCTACGAGCAGTACTTC.

This clone has more than one count but fewer than ten. This rearrangement joins TRBV7-2 to TRBJ2-7; 7 bases fit TRBD2. With 3 bases clipped from V and 7 bases from J, the junction kept 6 bases outside the gene matches. The CDR3 is made up of 13 amino acids. Germline V gene sequence: CDR1 SGHTA, CDR2 FQGNSA. CDR3 sequence: CASSLDWGGEQYF. DNA for the CDR3: TGTGCCAGCAGCTTGGACTGGGGAGGGGAGCAGTACTTC.